This entry is about one T cell receptor (beta chain). The antigen it recognizes is unknown. Qualities for individual bases were not recorded, and no much larger clone is one base off. The library was made by the immunoSEQ multiplex PCR assay. The source is immuneACCESS, and TCRdb retained only in-frame sequences with V and J called. Part of the clones is not carried over; for the studies checked, unresolved V genes explain less than half of this, and the remainder is unexplained. For this sample there are 640,000 or so clones; approximately 89% appear just once. The leading ten clones occupy under 0.01% of the sample. These data come from a study of shared T cell receptors in the human thymus listed by TCRdb under 2021. Study-level background: The study investigated the way shared, self-reactive T-cell receptor alpha chains are produced in the human thymus.

CDR1 MNHEY and CDR2 SMNVEV are derived from the germline V gene (reference sequence). The CDR3 sequence holds 13 residues, the cysteine and phenylalanine included. The only DNA kept is the CDR3, 39 bases in frame from the first base. V drops 6 bases and J drops 3 bases, leaving 11 bases in between. These records were also assigned to another study, of human thymus T cells. That second report states: Donors were immunologically healthy infants undergoing open corrective cardiac surgery for congenital heart defects in Finland. Thymus tissue was obtained as surgical resects removed during corrective cardiac surgery. Biased V and J gene segment usage appeared to be present in both thymic and peripheral blood repertoires. The related research found that thymic TCR repertoires overlapped highly between unrelated individuals. The study described the TCR alpha and beta repertoires in roughly 8 infant thymus samples and a handful of matching peripheral blood samples. The infant donors were roughly 7 to 244 days old, and the cohort included several males and two females. Thymocytes were mechanically released from the tissue and were stored as pellets of about 9-33 million cells at -70 degrees C. A QIAsymphony instrument was used to extract genomic DNA from the frozen cell pellets. Using the immunoSEQ multiplex PCR assay, the TCRB and TCRAD loci were amplified from a standardized quantity of quality-controlled genomic DNA. Amplicons spanned the V(D)J region at a length sufficient to cover the CDR3 and identify V and J genes. The commercial immunoSEQ service was used to sequence amplicons on an Illumina platform. Primer bias and sequencing errors were corrected using previously described methods, and TCRAD and TCRB definitions followed the IMGT database. Repertoires were analysed with immunoSEQ Analyzer 3.0 and VDJTools, covering basic statistics, V/J segment usage, diversity estimates, rarefaction and pairwise overlap. Diversity was estimated using the Chao1, ChaoE, Efron-Thisted, Shannon and inverse Simpson indices, and was also estimated on datasets down-sampled to the size of the smallest sample. Repertoire overlap was assessed by strict matching of CDR3 nucleotide sequence, V gene and J gene, and clustering was done by Jaccard-based multidimensional scaling. Thymus samples yielded on average roughly 800,000 unique TCRB clonotypes, compared with roughly 76,000 from blood samples.

The source of this sequence is a boy younger than two with a congenital heart defect. Donor details come from another sample of the same person, matched by shared clones. Sequenced: thymocytes. The rearrangement joined TRBV27 to TRBJ1-2; a tentative D call is TRBD1 (6 bases match). The nucleotide sequence reads as follows: TGTGCCAGCAGCTCTAGACAGGACTATGGCTACACCTTC. The translation is CASSSRQDYGYTF.